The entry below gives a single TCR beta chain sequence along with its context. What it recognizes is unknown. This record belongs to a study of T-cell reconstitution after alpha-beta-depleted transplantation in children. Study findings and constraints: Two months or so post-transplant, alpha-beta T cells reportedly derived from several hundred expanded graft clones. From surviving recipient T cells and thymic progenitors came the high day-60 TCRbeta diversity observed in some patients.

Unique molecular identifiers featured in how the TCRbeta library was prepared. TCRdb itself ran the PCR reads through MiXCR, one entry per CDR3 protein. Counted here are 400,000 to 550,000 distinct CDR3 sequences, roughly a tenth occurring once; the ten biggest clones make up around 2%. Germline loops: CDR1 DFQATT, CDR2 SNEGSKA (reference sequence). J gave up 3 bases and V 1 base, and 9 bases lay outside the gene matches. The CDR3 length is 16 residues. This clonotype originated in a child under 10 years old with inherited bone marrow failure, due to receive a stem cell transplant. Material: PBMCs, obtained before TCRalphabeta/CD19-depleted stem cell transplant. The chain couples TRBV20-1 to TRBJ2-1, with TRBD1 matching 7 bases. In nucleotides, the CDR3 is TGCAGTGCTAGAGGGAGCTCAGACAGGGTCTACAATGAGCAGTTCTTC. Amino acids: CSARGSSDRVYNEQFF.